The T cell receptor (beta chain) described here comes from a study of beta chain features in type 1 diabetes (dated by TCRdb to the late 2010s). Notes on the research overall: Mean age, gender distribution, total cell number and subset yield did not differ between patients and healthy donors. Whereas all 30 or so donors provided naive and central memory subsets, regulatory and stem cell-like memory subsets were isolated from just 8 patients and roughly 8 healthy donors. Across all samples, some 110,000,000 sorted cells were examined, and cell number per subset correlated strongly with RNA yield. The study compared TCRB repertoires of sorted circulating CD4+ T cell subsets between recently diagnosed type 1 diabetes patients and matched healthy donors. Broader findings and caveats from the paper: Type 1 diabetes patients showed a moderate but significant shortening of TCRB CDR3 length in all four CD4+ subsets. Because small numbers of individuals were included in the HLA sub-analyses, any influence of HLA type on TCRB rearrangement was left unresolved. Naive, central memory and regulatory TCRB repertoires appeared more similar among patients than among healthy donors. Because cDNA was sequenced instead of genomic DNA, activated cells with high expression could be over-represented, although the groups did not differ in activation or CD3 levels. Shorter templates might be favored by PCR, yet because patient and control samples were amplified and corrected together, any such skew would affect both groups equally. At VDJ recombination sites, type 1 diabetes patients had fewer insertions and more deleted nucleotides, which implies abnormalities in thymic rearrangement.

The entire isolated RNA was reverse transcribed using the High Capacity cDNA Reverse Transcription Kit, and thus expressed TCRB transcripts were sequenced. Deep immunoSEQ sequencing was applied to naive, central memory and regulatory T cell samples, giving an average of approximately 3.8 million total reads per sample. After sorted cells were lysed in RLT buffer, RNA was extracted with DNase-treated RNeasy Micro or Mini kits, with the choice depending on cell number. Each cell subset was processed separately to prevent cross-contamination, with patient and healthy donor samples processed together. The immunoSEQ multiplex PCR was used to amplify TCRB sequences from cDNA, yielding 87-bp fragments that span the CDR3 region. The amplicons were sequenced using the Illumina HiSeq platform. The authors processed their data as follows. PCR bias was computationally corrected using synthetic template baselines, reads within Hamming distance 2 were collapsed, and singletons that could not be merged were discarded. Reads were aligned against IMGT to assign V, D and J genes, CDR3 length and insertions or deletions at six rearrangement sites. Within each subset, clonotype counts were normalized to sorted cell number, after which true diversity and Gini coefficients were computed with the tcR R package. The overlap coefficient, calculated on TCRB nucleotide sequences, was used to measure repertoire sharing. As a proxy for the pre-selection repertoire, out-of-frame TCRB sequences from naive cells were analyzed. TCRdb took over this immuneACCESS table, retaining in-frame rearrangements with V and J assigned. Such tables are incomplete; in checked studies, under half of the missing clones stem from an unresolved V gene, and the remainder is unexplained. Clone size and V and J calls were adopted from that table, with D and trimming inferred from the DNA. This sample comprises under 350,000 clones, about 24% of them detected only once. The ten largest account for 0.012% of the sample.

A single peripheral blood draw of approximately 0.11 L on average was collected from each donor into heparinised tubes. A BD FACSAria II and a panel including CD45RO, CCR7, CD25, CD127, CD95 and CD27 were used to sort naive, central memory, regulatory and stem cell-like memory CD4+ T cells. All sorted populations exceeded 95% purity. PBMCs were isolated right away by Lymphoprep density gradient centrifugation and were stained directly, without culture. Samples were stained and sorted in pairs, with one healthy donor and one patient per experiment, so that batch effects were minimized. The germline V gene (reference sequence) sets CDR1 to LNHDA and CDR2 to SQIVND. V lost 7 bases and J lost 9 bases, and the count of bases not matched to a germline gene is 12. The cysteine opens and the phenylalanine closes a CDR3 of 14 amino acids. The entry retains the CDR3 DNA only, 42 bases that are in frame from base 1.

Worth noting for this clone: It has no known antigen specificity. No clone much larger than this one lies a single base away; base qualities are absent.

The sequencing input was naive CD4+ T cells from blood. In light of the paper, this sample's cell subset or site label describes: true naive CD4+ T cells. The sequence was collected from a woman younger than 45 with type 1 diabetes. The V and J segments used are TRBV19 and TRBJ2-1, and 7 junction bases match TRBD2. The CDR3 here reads CASIAWEGVGEQFF. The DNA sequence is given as TGTGCCAGTATCGCGTGGGAGGGTGTTGGTGAGCAGTTCTTC.